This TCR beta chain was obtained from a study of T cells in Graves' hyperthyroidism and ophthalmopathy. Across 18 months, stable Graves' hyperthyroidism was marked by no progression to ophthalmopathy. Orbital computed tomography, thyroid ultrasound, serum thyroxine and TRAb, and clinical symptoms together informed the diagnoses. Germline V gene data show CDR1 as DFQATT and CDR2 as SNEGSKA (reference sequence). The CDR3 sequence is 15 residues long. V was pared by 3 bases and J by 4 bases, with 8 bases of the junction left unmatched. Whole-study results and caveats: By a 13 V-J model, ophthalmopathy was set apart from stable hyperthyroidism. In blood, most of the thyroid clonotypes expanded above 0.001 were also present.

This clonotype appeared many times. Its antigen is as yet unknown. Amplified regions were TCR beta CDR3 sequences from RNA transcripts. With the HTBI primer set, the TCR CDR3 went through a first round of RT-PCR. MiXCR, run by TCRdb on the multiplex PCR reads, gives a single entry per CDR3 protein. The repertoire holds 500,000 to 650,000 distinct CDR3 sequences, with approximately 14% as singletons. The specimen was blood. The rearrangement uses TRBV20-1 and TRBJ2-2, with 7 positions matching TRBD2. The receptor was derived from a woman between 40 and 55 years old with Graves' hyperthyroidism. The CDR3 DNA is TGCAGTGCTAGTCCGGTAGCGGGTGCCACCGGGGAGCTGTTTTTT. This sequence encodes CSASPVAGATGELFF.